This T cell receptor (beta chain) came from a study of blood T cell repertoires in COVID-19. In the study overall: Researchers got acute and convalescent COVID-19 samples from the United States, Italy and Spain.

The CDR3 length is 15 residues. Germline CDR1 and CDR2: LGHNA and YSLEER. J gave up 2 bases and V 8 bases, and 12 bases lay outside the gene matches. Original methodology: Cell counts per sample came from amplifying reference gene primers. Some clones are missing from TCRdb's copy, which holds only in-frame ones; the method was immunoSEQ multiplex PCR. The DNA gave D and trimming, while V, J and clone size come from that table. The table has some 180,000 clones, more than 75% seen once. The gene calls are TRBV4-3 and TRBJ2-7, with 7 bases that match TRBD1. The sequence was collected from a man between 18 and 35 years old with COVID-19, enrolled during active disease. The sequenced material came from peripheral blood. CDR3 in amino acids: CASGPRTGVAYEQYF. The CDR3 nucleotides read TGCGCCAGCGGGCCTCGGACAGGAGTCGCCTACGAGCAGTACTTC.